This TCR beta chain emerged from a study of cytomegalovirus exposure and HLA in healthy donors. Whole-study results and caveats: Later findings reportedly placed an Asian-associated ancestry cluster below the approximately 630-donor mean for N-insertions. Fewer than 200 TCR beta chains were listed as cytomegalovirus-associated. For TCR beta chains, V- and J-gene trimming was later linked to a missense DCLRE1C variant.

Germline CDR1 SGHNT, CDR2 YYREEE (reference sequence). V was trimmed by 4 bases and J by 2 bases, leaving 13 bases between them. This CDR3 has 14 residues. Amplification used 60 Vbeta primers and 13 Jbeta primers. Sequenced by immunoSEQ multiplex PCR; TCRdb stores in-frame clones only, minus some. The data include around 100,000 clones; the top ten clones carry approximately 6.2%. With regard to this clone: What it recognizes is unknown.

The rearrangement joins TRBV5-4 to TRBJ2-7; D is perhaps TRBD2 (6 bases). This clonotype was obtained from a man between 40 and 49 years old in good health and CMV-seropositive. The sequencing sample was made of PBMCs. The CDR3 is CASSPGVAAYEQYF. The CDR3 DNA is TGTGCCAGCAGCCCGGGGGTAGCGGCCTACGAGCAGTACTTC.